This TCR beta chain originates from a study of control samples from healthy donors and cancer patients. Germline CDR1 and CDR2: LNHDA and SQIVND (reference sequence). The CDR3 extends over 14 amino acids. Unmatched junction bases numbered 6, after V lost 6 bases and J lost 6 bases. Profiled with immunoSEQ multiplex PCR; TCRdb holds only in-frame clones, not every one. There are around 150,000 clones in the sample; around 96% occur only once, and roughly 8.4% lies in the top ten. The rearrangement joins TRBV19 to TRBJ2-2; 8 nucleotides align to TRBD1. This TCR derives from a woman aged 40-49 years in good health. Sequencing was done on a sample of blood. The CDR3 nucleotides are TGTGCCAGTAGGTCGGACAGGGCGGCCGGGGAGCTGTTTTTT. Encoded protein: CASRSDRAAGELFF.